These 10 T cell receptor beta chains share one sample of origin, sequenced in a study of blood T cell repertoires in COVID-19. The data were produced by immunoSEQ multiplex PCR, yet TCRdb's version contains in-frame clones alone and is incomplete. This table holds a few hundred thousand clones, 80% to 90% found once. The sample comprised PBMCs or T cells enriched from blood (not recorded which). Receptor source: a man aged 35-49 years in a cohort exposed to, infected with or recovered from COVID-19 (not recorded which).

V and J are TRBV27 and TRBJ1-4; 7 positions agree with TRBD1. The germline V gene encodes CDR1 MNHEY and CDR2 SMNVEV (reference sequence). V shed 0 bases and J 8 bases; nucleotides not matched to a gene: 9. CDR3 length: 16 residues. CDR3: CASSLSADRRGEKLFF. The CDR3 nucleotides are TGTGCCAGCAGTTTATCGGCGGACAGGAGAGGGGAAAAACTGTTTTTT.

This clone has just a few counts. The chain uses TRBV27 and TRBJ2-5, with 7 positions matching TRBD1. This CDR3 contains 13 residues. The germline gives CDR1 MNHEY, CDR2 SMNVEV (reference sequence). The V segment lost 4 bases and the J segment 6 bases; nucleotides outside the gene matches: 5. The chain's CDR3 is CASSSTGFQTQYF. The CDR3 DNA sequence: TGTGCCAGCAGTTCGACAGGGTTCCAGACCCAGTACTTC.

This rearrangement joins TRBV30 to TRBJ1-2, with D maybe TRBD1 (5 bases). V was shortened by 4 bases and J by 0 bases, with 9 bases between the two germline ends. CDR3 size: 13 residues. CDR1 and CDR2 (germline): GTSNPN, SVGIG (reference sequence). CDR3 DNA: TGTGCCTGGACTAAGACAGCTAACTATGGCTACACCTTC. Encoded protein: CAWTKTANYGYTF.

The V call is TRBV2, the J call TRBJ2-4, with TRBD1 matching over 10 bases. Germline CDR1 SNHLY, CDR2 FYNNEI. Trimming at V came to 4 bases and at J to 1 base, leaving 1 base not matched to a gene. The CDR3 loop spans 15 amino acids. The CDR3 DNA follows: TGTGCCAGCAGTGGACAGGGGGCGGCCAAAAACATTCAGTACTTC. Its translation is CASSGQGAAKNIQYF.

V gene TRBV5-1 combines with J gene TRBJ2-3, with 11 bases that match TRBD2. The CDR3 runs to 18 residues. Germline V lookup: CDR1 SGHRS, CDR2 YFSETQ. Trimming at V came to 1 base and at J to 6 bases, leaving 13 bases not matched to a gene. The CDR3 loop is CASSLWSDSGRAIDTQYF. Here the CDR3 DNA reads TGCGCCAGCAGCTTGTGGAGCGATAGCGGGAGGGCCATTGATACGCAGTATTTT.

The chain joins TRBV5-5 to TRBJ2-7; 7 nucleotides align to TRBD1. J was trimmed by 1 base and V by 4 bases; bases with no gene match: 8. Germline V gives CDR1 SGHKS, CDR2 YYEKEE (reference sequence). This CDR3 comprises 15 residues. The CDR3 is CASSMSGQPSYEQYF. In DNA, the CDR3 is TGTGCCAGCAGCATGTCGGGACAGCCTTCCTACGAGCAGTACTTC.

V is TRBV9 and J is TRBJ1-5; D might be TRBD1 (5 bases). CDR1 and CDR2 (germline): SGDLS, YYNGEE. V lost 0 bases and J lost 6, with 13 bases in between. The CDR3 has 15 residues. CDR3 residues: CASSVGWQGGQPQHF. The CDR3 coding sequence is TGTGCCAGCAGCGTAGGTTGGCAGGGCGGTCAGCCCCAGCATTTT.

The chain uses TRBV5-1 and TRBJ1-2, with TRBD1 as a possible D gene (6 bases). Trimming pared 7 bases from V and 3 bases from J, leaving 10 bases between. Looked up from germline, CDR1 is SGHRS and CDR2 is YFSETQ. The CDR3 contains 12 residues. The CDR3 DNA sequence: TGCGCCAGCGGACAGTTCTACTATGGCTACACCTTC. Translated: CASGQFYYGYTF.

The gene calls are TRBV6-5 and TRBJ2-1, with 11 positions matching TRBD2. The trim removed 6 bases at V and 9 bases at J, leaving 10 bases unmatched. Germline CDR1 and CDR2: MNHEY and SVGAGI. The CDR3 sequence is 15 residues long. CDR3 loop: CASSQRLAGKVEQFF. DNA for the CDR3: TGTGCCAGCAGCCAACGACTAGCGGGAAAGGTTGAGCAGTTCTTC.

The rearrangement links TRBV7-9 to TRBJ2-2; D is perhaps TRBD1 (5 bases). The V gene lost 5 bases and the J gene lost 0 bases, with 10 bases spanning the gap. The CDR3 runs to 15 residues. CDR1 and CDR2 from the germline V gene are SEHNR and FQNEAQ (reference sequence). The DNA of the CDR3 is TGTGCCAGCAGCGAAAGACAGTCGAACACCGGGGAGCTGTTTTTT. Its protein product is CASSERQSNTGELFF.